The source of this T cell receptor (beta chain) is a study of blood T cell repertoires in COVID-19. Whole-study context: Sample material is recorded as cDNA or gDNA derived from T cells, B-cell-depleted T cells, or PBMCs.

Source study methods: Amplification with reference gene primers provided the estimates of nucleated cell counts. Generated by immunoSEQ multiplex PCR, the TCRdb table keeps only in-frame clones and is missing some. V, J and clone size were drawn from that table, and D and trimming were deduced from the DNA. Of roughly 400,000 clones in the sample, roughly 90% are singletons; the top ten hold 0.7% to 0.95%. Membership in each cohort depended on participant-reported clinical history. The V and J ends lost 5 bases and 6 bases, in that order; junction bases with no gene match: 9. The CDR3 is 15 amino acids. Germline V CDR1 and CDR2: MNHEY, SMNVEV (reference sequence).

The sample was PBMCs or T cells enriched from blood (not recorded which). This TCR came from a woman in her thirties or forties who had been exposed to COVID-19. The V and J genes are TRBV27 and TRBJ1-5; 8 bases are shared with TRBD1. Here the CDR3 DNA reads TGTGCCAGCAGTCCAGGGGGCCTATATAGTCAGCCCCAGCATTTT. Translating gives CASSPGGLYSQPQHF.